Sequencing of this T cell receptor (beta chain) was carried out in a study of cytomegalovirus exposure and HLA in healthy donors. The study ran its PCR with 60 Vbeta and 13 Jbeta primers. Generated by immunoSEQ multiplex PCR, the TCRdb table keeps only in-frame clones and is missing some. The sample lists approximately 170,000 clones, approximately 80% seen once, with approximately 2.3% in the top ten. A remark on this clone: The identical CDR3 is also encoded by other nucleotide sequences in the sample.

Germline CDR1 reads SGHTA; CDR2 reads FQGNSA. V lost 1 base and J lost 1, with 10 bases in between. The CDR3 totals 15 residues. The rearrangement joins TRBV7-2 to TRBJ1-1; D perhaps matches TRBD1 (5 bases). The sequenced material came from PBMCs. This clonotype was sampled from a male donor in good health and CMV-seronegative. CDR3 sequence: CASSLVGGTNTEAFF. The CDR3 region has the DNA TGTGCCAGCAGCTTAGTGGGGGGGACGAACACTGAAGCTTTCTTT.